Detailed here is one T cell receptor (beta chain). Its antigen is unknown. The sample is drawn from a study of T-cell memory formation after mild COVID-19. TCRdb passed the 5' RACE reads through MiXCR, listing each CDR3 protein once. The sample has 150,000 to 200,000 distinct CDR3 sequences, about 28% seen once. Overall study results and limits: Pre-infection memory harbored some responding clones, suggesting cross-reactive memory joined. A second wave expanding day 15 to 37 was CD4+-biased; contracting clones were balanced. Clones that contracted clustered mainly in CM and EM if CD4+ and in EMRA if CD8+.

The germline V gene encodes CDR1 KGHDR and CDR2 SFDVKD. This CDR3 has 16 residues. The V and J ends lost 4 bases and 6 bases, in that order; junction bases with no gene match: 5. The chain employs TRBV24-1 and TRBJ2-1; 13 bases align to TRBD2. The source is an adult woman who had mild COVID-19 (a few samples of this study predate the infection). Cell type and time point are not known. Sequencing used PBMCs or a T cell subset sorted from them (not recorded which). The CDR3, as DNA: TGTGCCACCAGTGAATTAGGGACTAGCGGGATCAATGAGCAGTTCTTC. As protein: CATSELGTSGINEQFF.